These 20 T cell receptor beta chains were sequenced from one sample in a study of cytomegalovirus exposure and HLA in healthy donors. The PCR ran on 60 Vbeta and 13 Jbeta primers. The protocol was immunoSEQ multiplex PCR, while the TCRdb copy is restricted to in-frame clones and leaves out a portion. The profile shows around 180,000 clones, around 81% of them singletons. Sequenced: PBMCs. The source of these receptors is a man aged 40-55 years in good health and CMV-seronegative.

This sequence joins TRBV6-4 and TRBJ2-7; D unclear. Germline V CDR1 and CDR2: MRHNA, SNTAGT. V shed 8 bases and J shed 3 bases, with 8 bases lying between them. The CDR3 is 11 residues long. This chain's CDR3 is CASSQNYEQYF. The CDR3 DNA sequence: TGTGCCAGCTCCCAAAACTACGAGCAGTACTTC.

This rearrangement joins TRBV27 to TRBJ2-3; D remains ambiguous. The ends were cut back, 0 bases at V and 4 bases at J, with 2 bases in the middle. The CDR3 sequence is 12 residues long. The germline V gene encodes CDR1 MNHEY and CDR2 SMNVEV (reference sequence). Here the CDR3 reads CASSLSADTQYF. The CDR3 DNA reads TGTGCCAGCAGTTTATCCGCAGATACGCAGTATTTT.

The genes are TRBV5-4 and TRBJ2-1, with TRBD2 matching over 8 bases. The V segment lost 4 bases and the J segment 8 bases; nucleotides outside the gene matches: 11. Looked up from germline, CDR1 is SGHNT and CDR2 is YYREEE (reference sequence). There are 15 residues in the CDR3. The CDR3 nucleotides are TGTGCCAGCAGCGCGCCGGGACTAGGGAGTTATGAGCAGTTCTTC. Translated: CASSAPGLGSYEQFF. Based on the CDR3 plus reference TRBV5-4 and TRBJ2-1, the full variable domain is ETGVTQSPTHLIKTRGQQVTLRCSSQSGHNTVSWYQQALGQGPQFIFQYYREEENGRGNFPPRFSGLQFPNYSSELNVNALELDDSALYLCASSAPGLGSYEQFFGPGTRLTVL.

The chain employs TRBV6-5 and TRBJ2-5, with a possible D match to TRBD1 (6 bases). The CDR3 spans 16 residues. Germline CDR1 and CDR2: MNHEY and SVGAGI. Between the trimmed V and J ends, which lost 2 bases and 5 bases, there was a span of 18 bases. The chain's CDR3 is CASSYVPRGQGETQYF. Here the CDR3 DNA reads TGTGCCAGCAGTTACGTGCCCCGGGGCCAGGGGGAGACCCAGTACTTC.

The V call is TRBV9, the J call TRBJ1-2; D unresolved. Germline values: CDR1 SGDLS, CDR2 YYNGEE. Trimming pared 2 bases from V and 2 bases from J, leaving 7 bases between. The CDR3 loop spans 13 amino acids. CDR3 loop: CASSVGGNYGYTF. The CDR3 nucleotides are TGTGCCAGCAGCGTTGGAGGAAACTATGGCTACACCTTC.

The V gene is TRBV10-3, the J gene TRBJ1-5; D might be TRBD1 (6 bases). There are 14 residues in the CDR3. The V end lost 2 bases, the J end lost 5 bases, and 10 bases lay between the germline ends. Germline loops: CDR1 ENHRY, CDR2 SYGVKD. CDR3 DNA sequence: TGTGCCATCAGTGAGGGGGCAGGGGATCAGCCCCAGCATTTT. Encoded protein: CAISEGAGDQPQHF.

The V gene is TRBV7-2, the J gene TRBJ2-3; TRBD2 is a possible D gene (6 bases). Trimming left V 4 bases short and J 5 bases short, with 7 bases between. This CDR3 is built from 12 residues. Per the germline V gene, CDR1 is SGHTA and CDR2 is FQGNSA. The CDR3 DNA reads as TGTGCCAGCAGCTCCGGGGGAGATACGCAGTATTTT. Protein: CASSSGGDTQYF. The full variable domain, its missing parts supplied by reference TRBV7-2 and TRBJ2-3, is GAGVSQSPSNKVTEKGKDVELRCDPISGHTALYWYRQSLGQGLEFLIYFQGNSAPDKSGLPSDRFSAERTGGSVSTLTIQRTQQEDSAVYLCASSSGGDTQYFGPGTRLTVL.

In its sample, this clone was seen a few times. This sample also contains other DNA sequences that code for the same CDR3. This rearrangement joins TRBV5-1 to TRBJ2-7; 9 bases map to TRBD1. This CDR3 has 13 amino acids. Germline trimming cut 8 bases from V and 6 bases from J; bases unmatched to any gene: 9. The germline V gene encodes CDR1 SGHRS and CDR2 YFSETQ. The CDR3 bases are TGCGCCAGTTCCCGGACAGGGGATCTCGAGCAGTACTTC. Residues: CASSRTGDLEQYF.

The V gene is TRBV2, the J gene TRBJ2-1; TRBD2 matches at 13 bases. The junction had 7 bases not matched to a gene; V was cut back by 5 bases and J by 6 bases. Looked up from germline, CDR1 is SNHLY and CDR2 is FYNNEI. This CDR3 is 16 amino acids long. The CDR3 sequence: CASSRTSGSSLNEQFF. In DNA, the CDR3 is TGTGCCAGCAGTAGGACTAGCGGGAGCTCACTCAATGAGCAGTTCTTC.

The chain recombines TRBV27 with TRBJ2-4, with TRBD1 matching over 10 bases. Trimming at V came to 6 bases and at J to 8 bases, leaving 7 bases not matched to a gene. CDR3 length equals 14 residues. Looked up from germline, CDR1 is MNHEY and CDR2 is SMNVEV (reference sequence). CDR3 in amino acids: CASRGPGQGYIQYF. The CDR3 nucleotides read TGTGCCAGCAGGGGACCGGGACAGGGGTACATTCAGTACTTC.

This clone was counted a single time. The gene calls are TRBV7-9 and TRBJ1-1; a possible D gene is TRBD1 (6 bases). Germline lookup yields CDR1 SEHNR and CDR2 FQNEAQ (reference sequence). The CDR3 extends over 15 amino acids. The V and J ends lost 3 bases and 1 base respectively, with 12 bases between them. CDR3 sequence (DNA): TGTGCCAGCAGCTTTCAGGGGAACCAGAACACTGAAGCTTTCTTT. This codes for CASSFQGNQNTEAFF.

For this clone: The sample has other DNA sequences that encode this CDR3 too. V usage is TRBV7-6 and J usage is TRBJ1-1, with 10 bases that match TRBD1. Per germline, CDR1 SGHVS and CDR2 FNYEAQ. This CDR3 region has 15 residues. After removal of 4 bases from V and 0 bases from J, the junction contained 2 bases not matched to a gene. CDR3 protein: CASSSGQGMNTEAFF. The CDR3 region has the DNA TGTGCCAGCAGCTCGGGACAGGGGATGAACACTGAAGCTTTCTTT.

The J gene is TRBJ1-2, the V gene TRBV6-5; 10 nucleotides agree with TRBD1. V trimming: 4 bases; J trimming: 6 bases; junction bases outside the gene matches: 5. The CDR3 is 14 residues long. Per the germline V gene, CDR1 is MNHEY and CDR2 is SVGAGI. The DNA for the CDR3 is TGTGCCAGCAGTTTTAGACAGGGGGCGAATGGCTACACCTTC. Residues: CASSFRQGANGYTF.

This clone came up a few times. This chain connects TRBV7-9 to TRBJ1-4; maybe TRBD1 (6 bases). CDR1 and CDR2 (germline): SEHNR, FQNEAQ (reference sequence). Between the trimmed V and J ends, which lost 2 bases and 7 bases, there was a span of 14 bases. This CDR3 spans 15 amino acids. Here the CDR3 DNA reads TGTGCCAGCAGCTTACCACAGGGTCGGGGTGAAAAACTGTTTTTT. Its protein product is CASSLPQGRGEKLFF.

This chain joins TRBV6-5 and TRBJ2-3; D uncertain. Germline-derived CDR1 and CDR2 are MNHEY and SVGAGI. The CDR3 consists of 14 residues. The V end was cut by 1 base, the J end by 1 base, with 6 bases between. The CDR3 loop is CASSYLAGTDTQYF. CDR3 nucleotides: TGTGCCAGCAGTTACTTGGCCGGCACAGATACGCAGTATTTT.

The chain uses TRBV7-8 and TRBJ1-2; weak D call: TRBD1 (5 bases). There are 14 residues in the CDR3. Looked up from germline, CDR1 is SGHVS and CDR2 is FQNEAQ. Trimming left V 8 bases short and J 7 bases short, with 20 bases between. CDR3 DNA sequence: TGTGCCAGCGCTCCTGGGGCAGTCGGCTTTGGCTACACCTTC. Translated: CASAPGAVGFGYTF.

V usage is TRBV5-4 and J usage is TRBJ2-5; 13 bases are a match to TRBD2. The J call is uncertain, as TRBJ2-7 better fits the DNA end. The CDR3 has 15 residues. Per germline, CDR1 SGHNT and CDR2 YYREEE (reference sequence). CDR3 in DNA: TGTGCCAGCAGCCGGGGGACTAGCGGGATCTACGAGCAGTACTTC. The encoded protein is CASSRGTSGIYEQYF.

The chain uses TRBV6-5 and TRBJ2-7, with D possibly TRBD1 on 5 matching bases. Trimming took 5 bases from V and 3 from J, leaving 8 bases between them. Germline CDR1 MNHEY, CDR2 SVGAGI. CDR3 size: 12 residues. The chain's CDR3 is CASSRQGYEQYF. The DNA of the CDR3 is TGTGCCAGCAGTCGGCAGGGCTACGAGCAGTACTTC.

The CDR3 DNA follows: TGTGCCAGCAGTTGGGGGGAGGAAAACATTCAGTACTTC. Its translation: CASSWGEENIQYF. The chain combines TRBV4-2 with TRBJ2-4, with TRBD2 as a possible D gene (6 bases). This CDR3 region has 13 residues. V shed 6 bases and J shed 5 bases, with 11 bases lying between them. Looked up from germline, CDR1 is LGHNA and CDR2 is YNFKEQ.

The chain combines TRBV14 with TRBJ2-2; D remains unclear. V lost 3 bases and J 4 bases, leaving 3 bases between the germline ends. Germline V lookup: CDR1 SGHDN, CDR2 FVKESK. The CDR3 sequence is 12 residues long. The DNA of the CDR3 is TGTGCCAGCAGCCACAGCACCGGGGAGCTGTTTTTT. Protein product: CASSHSTGELFF.